This T cell receptor beta chain is from a study of cytomegalovirus exposure and HLA in healthy donors (dated by TCRdb to 2016 to 2017). Turning to the overall study: An earlier analysis of 550 to 700 of the donors reported 250 to 300 Gb of sequence data and around 120 million unique TCR beta sequences from about 200 million T cells. In addition to the first cohort of hundreds of subjects, a separate validation cohort of over 90 different subjects was used. Using immunosequencing, the study profiled T cell repertoires from around 680 subjects and related those repertoires to cytomegalovirus serostatus. To decide whether each TCR beta V gene segment behaved as functional or pseudogenic, an earlier analysis of some 540 of the donors relied on high-throughput TCR beta sequencing. An early release that covered some 630 HLA-typed donors contained around 300 gigabases of sequencing data and tens of millions of unique TCR sequences. Genome-wide SNP genotypes for about three fifths of the roughly 700 donors were used in a later genetic analysis, which treated that subset as a discovery cohort. Several DR-DQ haplotypes were handled as single units for association and clustering because linkage in the cohort was strong. The number of donors typed differed by locus, with about 629-630 for A, B, C, DRB1 and DQB1, around 500 for DQA1, over 600 for DPA1, and approximately 470 for DPB1. Donor age, sex, ethnicity and CMV serostatus were collected together with the repertoire data. Every repertoire in the discovery cohort had been generated on one and the same sequencing platform. The aim of the study was to test whether cataloging public T cell receptors could identify signatures of past pathogen exposure. Class I and class II HLA loci were covered by the typing at four-digit resolution. Across roughly 420 genotyped donors of the cohort, an average of approximately 240,000 unique TCR beta nucleotide sequences per donor were sequenced, and 15% to 20% of those sequences were non-productive. Rather than using new phenotypic data, the later analysis identified candidate immune exposures from TCR beta sequences and from how often those sequences occurred across donors. A later analysis re-analyzed previously published TCR beta repertoires from 660 or so donors and added high-resolution HLA genotyping to study TCR occurrence patterns. To predict cytomegalovirus infection status, the study combined high-throughput TCR immunosequencing, statistical association of individual TCRs with disease status, and machine learning. Of the approximately 400 genotyped donors, 70% to 90% were placed in the genetic ancestry cluster associated with self-reported Caucasian donors. Results the study describes overall, beyond this receptor: The authors suggested that the approach could potentially be generalized to other disease states and immunological phenotypes. A further reported finding was that TCR beta sequences accurately predicted the HLA-A and HLA-B alleles for most subjects in the first cohort. A later analysis found that most CMV-associated TCR beta chains appeared HLA-restricted, with HLA associations seemingly driven largely by CMV exposure. An association between a missense DCLRE1C variant and V-gene and J-gene trimming of TCR beta chains was found in a later genetic analysis and replicated in an independent cohort. Immune exposure information for the cohort was limited to CMV serostatus. Correlated functional status among segregating V segments might be attributable to linkage disequilibrium, but an unknown experimental factor could not be ruled out. Some IMGT-functional V segments, including TRBV6-2 and TRBV6-3, could not be told apart with the 87-base-pair reads, so those segments were excluded. At a false discovery rate of 0.05, a later analysis linked 15,000 to 20,000 TCR beta sequences to specific HLA alleles. The study gave a list of some 150 TCR beta chains associated with cytomegalovirus. Because HLA typing was missing for some donors at each locus, association tests included only the typed subset. Several of the top co-occurrence clusters appeared to be linked to parvovirus B19, influenza, CMV and Epstein-Barr virus, according to a later analysis. Broadly in line with IMGT annotations, most TCR beta V segments showed up in productive rearrangements about 87% or about 30% of the time in an earlier analysis of some 590 of the donors. In a later analysis, HLA-associated TCR beta chains were found to be more clonally expanded and to have lower generation probabilities than equally common non-associated chains. Most TCR sequences were seen in very few donors, while some public TCRs were found in many individuals. In this cohort, only TCR beta chains were sequenced, and detectable features were limited by the absence of alpha or paired-chain data. Presence/absence analyses assumed roughly uniform sequencing depth across donors, an assumption that may not hold. According to a later analysis, TCR association rates differed among HLA loci, with DRB1 alleles showing the most associated TCRs and HLA-C alleles showing the fewest. The earlier analysis of almost 600 of the donors excluded roughly 16 rarely observed V segments, including chromosome 9 orphons, because counts were too low. Cytomegalovirus status was reported to be diagnosed by the classifier with high specificity and sensitivity in both the original and validation cohorts. A few of the identified cytomegalovirus-associated TCR beta chains were confirmed in vitro to be specific for cytomegalovirus antigens. A later genetic analysis reported fewer N-insertions in productive TCRs among donors in an Asian-associated ancestry cluster than the roughly 650-donor mean. A group of highly shared sequence variants was considered likely to be a technical artifact of the sequencing pipeline. Assigning TCR associations to individual alleles was difficult when HLA alleles, especially DR and DQ, strongly co-occurred.

The germline V end is reduced by 4 bases and the J end by 2 bases; junction bases left unmatched: 10. As encoded in the germline V gene, CDR1 is MGHRA while CDR2 is YSYEKL. Including the terminal cysteine and phenylalanine, the CDR3 comprises 17 residues. Just the 51-base CDR3 DNA is kept, in frame starting at base 1. The cohort comprised some 700 healthy bone marrow donors. At the time of sampling, every cohort member was nominally healthy, though immune exposures that went unrecorded were likely present. The donor tested CMV seronegative and was one of the 352 seronegative cohort members. Each donor provided a peripheral blood sample, and peripheral blood mononuclear cells were used for TCR beta sequencing. The Qiagen DNeasy Blood Extraction Kit was used to extract genomic DNA from the blood cell samples. The library came from the immunoSEQ multiplex PCR assay. A mixture of 60 forward primers for TCR Vbeta segments and 13 reverse primers for TCR Jbeta segments was used in the multiplex PCR. A multiplex PCR assay on genomic DNA amplified the CDR3 region of rearranged TCR beta genes. The Illumina HiSeq System was used to sequence the amplified TCR beta libraries as 87-base-pair reads. The paper's data handling went like this. A later analysis counted some 74 million unique TCR beta chains across the 666 repertoires, and 10 million to 12 million of these chains were shared by at least two donors. Raw reads were error-corrected and collapsed into unique sequences by a nearest-neighbor algorithm in which closely related sequences were merged to remove PCR and sequencing errors. CDR3 sequences were aligned to IMGT reference sequences to assign V, D and J gene segments. For a sequence to be retained, at least a six-nucleotide match to both a V gene segment and a J gene segment was required. Rearrangements were classified as productive when the CDR3 lacked stop codons and remained in frame with V and J, and all other rearrangements were classified as non-productive. CDR3 was defined by IMGT convention, running from the second conserved V-encoded cysteine to the conserved J-encoded phenylalanine. Sequences without an unambiguous match to a single V gene segment were excluded from the earlier analysis of 587 of the donors. In an earlier analysis of 450 to 700 of the donors, V segments were called functional above 56.7% productive rearrangements and were called segregating when the between-donor standard deviation exceeded 5%. A statistical classification framework was built to diagnose cytomegalovirus status from the catalog of TCR beta chain sequences. A later analysis assigned V and J genes by comparing TCR nucleotide sequences with IMGT/GENE-DB human TR gene sequences. Using the TCRdist pipeline, a later analysis assigned CDR3 sequences along with most-parsimonious VDJ recombination scenarios. In a later analysis, every TCR beta chain was defined by the combination of its CDR3 amino acid sequence and its V-gene family, and reads without a unique V-gene family were dropped. A later analysis removed roughly 590 highly shared, low-generation-probability nucleotide sequences to deal with suspected cross-contamination and a sequencing artifact. In a later analysis, a clonal expansion index was calculated for each public chain from normalized within-repertoire ranks of inferred template counts. A later analysis computed generation probabilities with a VDJ recombination model fitted to out-of-frame rearrangements, and checked the results against IGoR. A later analysis scored TCR-TCR, TCR-HLA and TCR-CMV co-occurrence with hypergeometric tests, applying a repertoire-size bias correction to TCR pairs. In a later analysis, false discovery rates were estimated by permuting HLA or CMV assignments 20 times. In a later analysis, co-occurring TCRs were grouped with DBSCAN, and TCRdist sequence similarity was added when clustering was performed within HLA-allele-positive subsets. Repertoires with fewer than 30,000 or more than 120,000 public chains, plus five repertoires with anomalous nucleotide sharing, were excluded from co-occurrence clustering. TCRdb carries this immuneACCESS record with in-frame sequences only. Its versions omit some clonotypes, under half of them owing to an unresolved V gene in the studies checked, with the rest unexplained. V, J and clone size are taken as reported in that table, and D and trimming were inferred from the DNA itself. For this sample, the table gives over 90,000 clones. The top ten clones comprise about 3% of the sample.

Concerning this clone itself: Which antigen it targets is not known.

This receptor was identified in a man in his forties or fifties in good health and CMV-seronegative. The sequence links TRBV4-1 to TRBJ2-1; a stretch of 8 junction bases matches TRBD2. Sequenced sample: PBMCs. The DNA is as follows: TGCGCCAGCAGCCGACCAGGCCCGACTAGCGCCTACAATGAGCAGTTCTTC. It is translated as CASSRPGPTSAYNEQFF.